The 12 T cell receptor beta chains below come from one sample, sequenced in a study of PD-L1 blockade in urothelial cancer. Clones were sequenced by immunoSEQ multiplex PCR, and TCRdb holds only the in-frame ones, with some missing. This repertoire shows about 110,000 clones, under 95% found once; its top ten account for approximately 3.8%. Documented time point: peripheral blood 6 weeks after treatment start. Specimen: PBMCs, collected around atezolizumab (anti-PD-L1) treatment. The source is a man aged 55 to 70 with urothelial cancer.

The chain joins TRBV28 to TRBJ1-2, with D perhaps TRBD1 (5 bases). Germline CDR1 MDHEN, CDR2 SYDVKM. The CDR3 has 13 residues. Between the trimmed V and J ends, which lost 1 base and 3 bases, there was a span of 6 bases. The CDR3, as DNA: TGTGCCAGCAGTTTATCGGGGGACTATGGCTACACCTTC. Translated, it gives CASSLSGDYGYTF.

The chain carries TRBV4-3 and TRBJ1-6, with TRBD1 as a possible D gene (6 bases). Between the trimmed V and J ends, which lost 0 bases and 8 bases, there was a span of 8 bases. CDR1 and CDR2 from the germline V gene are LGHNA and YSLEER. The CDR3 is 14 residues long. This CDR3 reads CASSQEQGDSPLHF. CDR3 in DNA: TGCGCCAGCAGCCAAGAACAGGGAGATTCACCCCTCCACTTT.

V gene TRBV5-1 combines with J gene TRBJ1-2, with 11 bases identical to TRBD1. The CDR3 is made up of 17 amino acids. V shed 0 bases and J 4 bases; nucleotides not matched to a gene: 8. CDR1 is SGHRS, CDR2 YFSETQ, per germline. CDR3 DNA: TGCGCCAGCAGCTTGGGGACAGGGGGCGCTTGGATCTATGGCTACACCTTC. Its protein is CASSLGTGGAWIYGYTF.

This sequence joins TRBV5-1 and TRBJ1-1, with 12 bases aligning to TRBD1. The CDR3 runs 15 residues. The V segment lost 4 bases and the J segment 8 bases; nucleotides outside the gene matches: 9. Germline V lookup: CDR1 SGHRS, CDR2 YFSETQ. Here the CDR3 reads CASSTSGTGGEEAFF. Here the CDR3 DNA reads TGCGCCAGCAGCACCTCCGGGACAGGGGGCGAGGAAGCTTTCTTT.

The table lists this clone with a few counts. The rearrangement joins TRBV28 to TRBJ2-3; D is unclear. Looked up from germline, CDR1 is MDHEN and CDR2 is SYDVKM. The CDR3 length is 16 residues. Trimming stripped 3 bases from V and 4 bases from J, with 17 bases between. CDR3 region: CASSLGGTLAADTQYF. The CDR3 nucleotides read TGTGCCAGCAGTTTGGGTGGTACTCTCGCGGCAGATACGCAGTATTTT.

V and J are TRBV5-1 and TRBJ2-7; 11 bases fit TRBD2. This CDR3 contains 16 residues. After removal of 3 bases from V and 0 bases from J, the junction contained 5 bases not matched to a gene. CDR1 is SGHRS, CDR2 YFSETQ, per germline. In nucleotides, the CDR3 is TGCGCCAGCAGCTGGGGACTAGCGGAGACCTCCTACGAGCAGTACTTC. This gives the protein CASSWGLAETSYEQYF.

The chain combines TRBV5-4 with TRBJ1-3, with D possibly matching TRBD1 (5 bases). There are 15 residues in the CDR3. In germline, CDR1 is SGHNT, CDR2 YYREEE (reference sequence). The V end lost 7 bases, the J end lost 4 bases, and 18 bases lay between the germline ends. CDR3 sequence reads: CASFPGSNRGNTIYF. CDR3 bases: TGTGCCAGCTTCCCCGGGTCCAACAGGGGAAACACCATATATTTT.

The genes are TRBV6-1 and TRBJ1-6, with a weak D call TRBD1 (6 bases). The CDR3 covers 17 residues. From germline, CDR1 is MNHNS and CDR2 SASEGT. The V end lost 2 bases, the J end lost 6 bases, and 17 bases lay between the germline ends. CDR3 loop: CASSESGTHPLNSPLHF. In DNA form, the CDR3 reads TGTGCCAGCAGTGAATCCGGGACACATCCCCTTAATTCACCCCTCCACTTT.

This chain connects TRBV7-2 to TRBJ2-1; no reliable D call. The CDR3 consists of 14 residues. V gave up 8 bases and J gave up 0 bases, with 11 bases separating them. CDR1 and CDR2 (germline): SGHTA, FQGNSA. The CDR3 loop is CASQTQDSYNEQFF. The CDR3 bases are TGTGCCAGCCAGACCCAGGACTCCTACAATGAGCAGTTCTTC.

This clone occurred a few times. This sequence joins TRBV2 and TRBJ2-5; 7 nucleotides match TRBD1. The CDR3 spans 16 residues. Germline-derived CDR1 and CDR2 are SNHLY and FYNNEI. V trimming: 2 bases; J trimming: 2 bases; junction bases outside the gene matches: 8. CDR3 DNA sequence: TGTGCCAGCAGTGAACCGGTCCGGACAGGACAAGAGACCCAGTACTTC. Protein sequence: CASSEPVRTGQETQYF.

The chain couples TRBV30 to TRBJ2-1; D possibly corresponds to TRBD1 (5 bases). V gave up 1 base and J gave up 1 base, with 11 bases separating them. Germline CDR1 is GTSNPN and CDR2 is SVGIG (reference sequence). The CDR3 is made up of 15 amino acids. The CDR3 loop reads CAWSAGISSYNEQFF. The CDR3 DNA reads TGTGCCTGGAGTGCAGGGATATCATCCTACAATGAGCAGTTCTTC.

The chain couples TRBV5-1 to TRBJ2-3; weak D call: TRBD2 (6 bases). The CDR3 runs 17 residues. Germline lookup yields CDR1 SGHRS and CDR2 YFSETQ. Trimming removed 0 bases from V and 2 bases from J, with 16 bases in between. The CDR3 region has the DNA TGCGCCAGCAGCTTGGCCGCTAGCGCCGACCCCACAGATACGCAGTATTTT. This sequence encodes CASSLAASADPTDTQYF.